The 16 T cell receptor beta chains listed next were all sequenced from one sample in a study of blood T cell repertoires in COVID-19. Some clones are missing from TCRdb's copy, which holds only in-frame ones; the method was immunoSEQ multiplex PCR. Among tens of thousands of clones listed, roughly 88% were seen once. The sample was peripheral blood. These receptors were collected from a human donor in a cohort sampled during active COVID-19.

The V and J genes are TRBV12-3 or TRBV12-4 and TRBJ2-3; no reliable D call. CDR3 length equals 13 residues. With 3 bases removed from V and 1 base from J, the gap between germline ends came to 5 bases. CDR3: CASSFRGTDTQYF. CDR3 sequence (DNA): TGTGCCAGCAGTTTTCGTGGCACAGATACGCAGTATTTT.

The chain carries TRBV7-9 and TRBJ2-1; TRBD2 aligns across 10 bases. V gave up 5 bases and J gave up 4 bases; unmatched junction bases: 11. The CDR3 is 17 residues long. Germline lookup yields CDR1 SEHNR and CDR2 FQNEAQ (reference sequence). The CDR3 region is CASSPGVAGGLYNEQFF. The CDR3 DNA follows: TGTGCCAGCAGCCCCGGGGTAGCGGGAGGATTGTACAATGAGCAGTTCTTC.

In this sample, this clone turned up once. The J gene is TRBJ2-2, the V gene TRBV29-1; 11 nucleotides match TRBD2. The trim removed 4 bases at V and 0 bases at J, leaving 7 bases unmatched. Per the germline V gene, CDR1 is SQVTM and CDR2 is ANQGSEA. The CDR3 is 17 amino acids. The CDR3 sequence: CSVGASGRYANTGELFF. The CDR3 bases are TGCAGCGTTGGTGCTAGCGGGAGGTACGCGAACACCGGGGAGCTGTTTTTT.

The chain uses TRBV10-3 and TRBJ1-5, with TRBD1 matching over 7 bases. V lost 5 bases, J lost 2 bases, and 9 bases stayed unmatched. Germline V gives CDR1 ENHRY, CDR2 SYGVKD. This CDR3 is 16 amino acids long. CDR3: CAISTTGAGGNQPQHF. Here the CDR3 DNA reads TGTGCCATCAGTACAACAGGGGCGGGTGGCAATCAGCCCCAGCATTTT.

The genes are TRBV7-2 and TRBJ2-1, with D possibly TRBD1 on 5 matching bases. The CDR3 length is 12 residues. Trimming cost V 3 bases and J 10 bases, with 10 bases left between them. Germline-derived CDR1 and CDR2 are SGHTA and FQGNSA. Written as DNA, the CDR3 is TGTGCCAGCAGCTTCAATGGGGCAGAGCAGTTCTTC. This encodes CASSFNGAEQFF.

CDR3 region: CASSIRGGRETQYF. In nucleotides, the CDR3 is TGTGCCAGTAGTATTCGGGGGGGGAGAGAGACCCAGTACTTC. V gene TRBV19 combines with J gene TRBJ2-5; 8 positions match TRBD2. Looked up from germline, CDR1 is LNHDA and CDR2 is SQIVND (reference sequence). This CDR3 spans 14 amino acids. The V gene end was trimmed by 3 bases and the J gene end by 4 bases; junction bases not matched to a gene: 4.

V is TRBV19 and J is TRBJ2-3; 7 nucleotides line up with TRBD2. CDR3 length: 17 residues. The trim removed 5 bases at V and 1 base at J, leaving 12 bases unmatched. Germline V gives CDR1 LNHDA, CDR2 SQIVND (reference sequence). The CDR3 coding sequence is TGTGCCAGTAGTGGACTAGGTGGTCAGGGAGGCACAGATACGCAGTATTTT. Protein: CASSGLGGQGGTDTQYF.

A few counts support this clone. This rearrangement joins TRBV18 to TRBJ2-1; 12 nucleotides agree with TRBD2. V shed 2 bases, J shed 9 bases, and the junction held 8 bases outside the gene matches. Germline CDR1 KGHSH, CDR2 LQKENI. This CDR3 has 16 amino acids. The CDR3: CASSPGLAGNSGEQFF. CDR3 DNA sequence: TGTGCCAGCTCACCAGGACTAGCGGGAAATTCGGGTGAGCAGTTCTTC.

This clone came up once. The chain has TRBV5-1 and TRBJ1-1; D is unclear. V gave up 0 bases and J gave up 2 bases, with 8 bases separating them. Germline values: CDR1 SGHRS, CDR2 YFSETQ. This CDR3 has 14 amino acids. CDR3 DNA: TGCGCCAGCAGCTTGGTGGCAGGAAACACTGAAGCTTTCTTT. Translating it yields CASSLVAGNTEAFF.

The rearrangement uses TRBV28 and TRBJ2-1, with 8 bases fitting TRBD2. V trimming: 5 bases; J trimming: 8 bases; junction bases outside the gene matches: 8. The germline V gene encodes CDR1 MDHEN and CDR2 SYDVKM. The CDR3 has 14 amino acids. The CDR3 sequence: CASSLTSVRDEQFF. DNA of the CDR3: TGTGCCAGCAGTCTGACTAGCGTGAGGGATGAGCAGTTCTTC.

The V and J genes are TRBV2 and TRBJ1-1; 7 bases are shared with TRBD1. Germline-derived CDR1 and CDR2 are SNHLY and FYNNEI. The ends lost 4 bases at V and 8 bases at J; junction bases unmatched: 10. The CDR3 has 14 amino acids. The CDR3 loop is CASSGNNPGGEAFF. The CDR3 nucleotides are TGTGCCAGCAGTGGGAACAACCCAGGGGGAGAAGCTTTCTTT.

The rearrangement uses TRBV21-1 and TRBJ1-2. TRBV21-1 is termed a pseudogene. This CDR3 has 14 amino acids. CDR3 in DNA: TGTGCCAGCAGCAAAGGGAGGGACCCCTATGGCTACACCTTC. Residues: CASSKGRDPYGYTF.

V gene TRBV7-8 combines with J gene TRBJ2-6; tentative D call: TRBD2 (5 bases). V lost 0 bases to trimming and J lost 4 bases, with 10 bases between them. Germline lookup yields CDR1 SGHVS and CDR2 FQNEAQ. The CDR3 length is 16 residues. CDR3: CASSLARGQGANVLTF. The CDR3 region has the DNA TGTGCCAGCAGCTTAGCCCGAGGGCAGGGGGCCAACGTCCTGACTTTC.

The chain employs TRBV27 and TRBJ1-2, with 8 bases identical to TRBD1. V lost 9 bases, J lost 7 bases, and 13 bases stayed unmatched. The germline V gene has CDR1 MNHEY and CDR2 SMNVEV (reference sequence). This CDR3 has 14 residues. The CDR3 sequence is CASAIQGADLGYTF. The DNA of the CDR3 is TGTGCCAGTGCAATTCAGGGGGCGGATCTTGGCTACACCTTC.

CDR3 DNA: TGTGCCAGCAGCTTAGTACCACAGGGGAAGGAGACCCAGTACTTC. Residues: CASSLVPQGKETQYF. The chain joins TRBV11-2 to TRBJ2-5, with TRBD1 identical over 7 bases. Looked up from germline, CDR1 is SGHAT and CDR2 is FQNNGV. The CDR3 consists of 15 residues. The V segment lost 1 base and the J segment 5 bases; nucleotides outside the gene matches: 7.

The chain combines TRBV5-1 with TRBJ2-1; a possible D gene is TRBD2 (6 bases). In germline, CDR1 is SGHRS, CDR2 YFSETQ. This CDR3 contains 16 residues. V lost 0 bases and J lost 4, with 14 bases in between. CDR3 sequence reads: CASSLGGGTGYNEQFF. CDR3 coding DNA: TGCGCCAGCAGCTTGGGGGGCGGGACGGGTTACAATGAGCAGTTCTTC.